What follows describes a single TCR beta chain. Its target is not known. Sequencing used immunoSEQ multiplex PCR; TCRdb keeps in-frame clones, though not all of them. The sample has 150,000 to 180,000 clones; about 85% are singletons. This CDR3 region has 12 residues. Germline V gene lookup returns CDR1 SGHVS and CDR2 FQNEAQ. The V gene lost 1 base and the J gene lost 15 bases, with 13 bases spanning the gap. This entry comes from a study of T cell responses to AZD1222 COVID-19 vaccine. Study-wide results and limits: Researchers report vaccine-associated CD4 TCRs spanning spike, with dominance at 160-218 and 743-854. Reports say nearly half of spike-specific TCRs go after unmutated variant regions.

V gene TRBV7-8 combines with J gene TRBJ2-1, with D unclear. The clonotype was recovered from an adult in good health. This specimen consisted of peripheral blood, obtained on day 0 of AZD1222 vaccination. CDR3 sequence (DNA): TGTGCCAGCAGCTTAGATGAGTTGGTCGGGTTCTTC. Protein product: CASSLDELVGFF.